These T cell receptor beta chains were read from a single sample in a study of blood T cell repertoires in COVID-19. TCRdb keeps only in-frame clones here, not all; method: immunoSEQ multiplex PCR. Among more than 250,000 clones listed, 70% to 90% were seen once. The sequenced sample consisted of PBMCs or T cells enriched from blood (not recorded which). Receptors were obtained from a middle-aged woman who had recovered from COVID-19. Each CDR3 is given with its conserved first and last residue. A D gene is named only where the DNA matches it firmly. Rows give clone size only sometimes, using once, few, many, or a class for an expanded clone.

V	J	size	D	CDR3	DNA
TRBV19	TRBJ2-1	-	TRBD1	CASTKEHRTGGYNEQFF	TGTGCCAGTACCAAGGAACACCGGACAGGGGGTTACAATGAGCAGTTCTTC
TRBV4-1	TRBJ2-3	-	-	CASSQASVRRTDTQYF	TGCGCCAGCAGCCAAGCGTCGGTTCGCCGCACAGATACGCAGTATTTT
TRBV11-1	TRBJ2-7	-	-	CASSLEASSYEQYF	TGTGCCAGCAGCTTGGAGGCTAGCTCCTACGAGCAGTACTTC
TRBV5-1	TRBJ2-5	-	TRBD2	CASSLVTDGGETQYF	TGCGCCAGCAGCTTGGTTACAGACGGGGGGGAGACCCAGTACTTC
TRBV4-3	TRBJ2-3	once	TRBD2	CASSQEISGSVTDTQYF	TGCGCCAGCAGCCAAGAAATTAGCGGGAGCGTGACAGATACGCAGTATTTT
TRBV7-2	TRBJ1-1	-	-	CASSLAGVSTEAFF	TGTGCCAGCAGCCTAGCAGGGGTTAGCACTGAAGCTTTCTTT
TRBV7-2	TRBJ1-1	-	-	CASSLDSRQLNTEAFF	TGTGCCAGCAGCTTAGATAGTCGACAGTTGAACACTGAAGCTTTCTTT
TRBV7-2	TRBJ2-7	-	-	CASSLASFGEQYF	TGTGCCAGCAGCTTAGCCTCCTTCGGCGAGCAGTACTTC
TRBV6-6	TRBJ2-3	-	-	CASTYGWSTDTQYF	TGTGCCAGCACCTACGGGTGGTCGACAGATACGCAGTATTTT
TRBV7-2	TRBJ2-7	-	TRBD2	CASSPSAGGTYEQYF	TGTGCCAGCAGCCCCTCAGCGGGGGGTACCTACGAGCAGTACTTC
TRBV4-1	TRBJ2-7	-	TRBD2	CASSELQGLAGTIGQYF	TGCGCCAGCAGCGAACTTCAGGGACTAGCGGGTACTATAGGGCAGTACTTC
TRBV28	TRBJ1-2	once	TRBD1	CASSLSFIGTDSNYGYTF	TGTGCCAGCAGTTTATCCTTTATCGGGACAGATTCTAACTATGGCTACACCTTC
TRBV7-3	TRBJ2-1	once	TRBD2	CASSLTPRLADHLSNEQFF	TGTGCCAGCAGCTTAACGCCCCGACTAGCGGACCACCTAAGTAATGAGCAGTTCTTC
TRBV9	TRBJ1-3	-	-	CASSVGGAYSGNTIYF	TGTGCCAGCAGCGTAGGCGGGGCCTACTCTGGAAACACCATATATTTT
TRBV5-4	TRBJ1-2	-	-	CASSLVGSRGGYTF	TGTGCCAGCAGCTTGGTGGGTAGCCGTGGTGGCTACACCTTC
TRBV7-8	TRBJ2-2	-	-	CASSLSWSGNTGELFF	TGTGCCAGCAGCTTATCCTGGAGCGGTAACACCGGGGAGCTGTTTTTT
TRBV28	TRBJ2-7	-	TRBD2	CASSLRASGRFEQYF	TGTGCCAGCAGTTTAAGAGCTAGCGGGAGGTTCGAGCAGTACTTC
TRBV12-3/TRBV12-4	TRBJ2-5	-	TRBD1	CASSIRGKETQYF	TGTGCCAGCAGCATCAGGGGGAAGGAGACCCAGTACTTC
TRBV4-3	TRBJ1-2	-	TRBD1	CASSRGQGAANYGYTF	TGCGCCAGCAGCCGGGGACAGGGGGCCGCAAACTATGGCTACACCTTC
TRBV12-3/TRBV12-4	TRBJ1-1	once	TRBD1	CASRGQMNTEAFF	TGTGCCAGCAGGGGACAGATGAACACTGAAGCTTTCTTT
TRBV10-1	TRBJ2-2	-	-	CASSEFSQNTGELFF	TGCGCCAGCAGTGAATTTTCCCAGAACACCGGGGAGCTGTTTTTT
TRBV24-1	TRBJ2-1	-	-	CATSEGGIYYNEQFF	TGTGCCACCAGTGAGGGCGGGATCTACTACAATGAGCAGTTCTTC
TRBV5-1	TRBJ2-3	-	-	CASSLEAFGDTQYF	TGCGCCAGCAGCTTGGAAGCATTTGGAGATACGCAGTATTTT
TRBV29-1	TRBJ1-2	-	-	CSVDNGSSFGYTF	TGCAGCGTTGACAACGGGTCCTCCTTTGGCTACACCTTC
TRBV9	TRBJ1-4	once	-	CASSSPESTNEKLFF	TGTGCCAGCAGCTCGCCGGAGTCAACTAATGAAAAACTGTTTTTT
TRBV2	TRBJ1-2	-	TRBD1	CAGGQGLHGYTF	TGTGCCGGGGGACAGGGATTACATGGCTACACCTTC
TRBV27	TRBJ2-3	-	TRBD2	CASSLAGSTDTQYF	TGTGCCAGCAGTCTAGCGGGAAGCACAGATACGCAGTATTTT
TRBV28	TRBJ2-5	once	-	CASSPQVELQETQYF	TGTGCCAGCAGCCCCCAGGTAGAGCTTCAAGAGACCCAGTACTTC
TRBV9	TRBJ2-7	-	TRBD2	CASSGGTSGYEQYF	TGTGCCAGCAGCGGGGGGACTAGCGGCTACGAGCAGTACTTC
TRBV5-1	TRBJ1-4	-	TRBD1	CASSPSGGSNEKLFF	TGCGCCAGCAGTCCGTCAGGGGGTTCTAATGAAAAACTGTTTTTT
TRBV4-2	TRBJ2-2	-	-	CASSHEGGAATGELFF	TGTGCCAGCAGCCACGAGGGGGGGGCGGCGACCGGGGAGCTGTTTTTT
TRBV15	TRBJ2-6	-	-	CATSRNRVSGANVLTF	TGTGCCACCAGCAGAAACAGGGTATCTGGGGCCAACGTCCTGACTTTC
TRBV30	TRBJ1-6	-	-	CAWSTAGSYNSPLHF	TGTGCCTGGAGTACAGCGGGGTCCTATAATTCACCCCTCCACTTT
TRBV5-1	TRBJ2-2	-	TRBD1	CASSLVQGLDTGELFF	TGCGCCAGCAGCTTGGTACAGGGGTTGGACACCGGGGAGCTGTTTTTT
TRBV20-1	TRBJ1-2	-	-	CSASSGYGYTF	TGCAGTGCGTCGTCGGGCTATGGCTACACCTTC
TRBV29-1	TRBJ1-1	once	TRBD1	CSVGQGGKAFF	TGCAGCGTTGGACAGGGCGGAAAAGCTTTCTTT
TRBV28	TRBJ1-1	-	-	CASSLLRVAEAFF	TGTGCCAGCAGTTTATTGCGGGTTGCTGAAGCTTTCTTT
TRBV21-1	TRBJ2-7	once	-	CASSNHRGYEQYF	TGTGCCAGCAGCAATCACAGGGGTTACGAGCAGTACTTC
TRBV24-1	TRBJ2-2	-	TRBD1	CATSDLGSGQGYTGELFF	TGTGCCACCAGTGATTTGGGCTCGGGACAGGGGTACACCGGGGAGCTGTTTTTT
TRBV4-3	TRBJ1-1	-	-	CASSQEQGTEAFF	TGCGCCAGCAGCCAAGAGCAGGGCACTGAAGCTTTCTTT
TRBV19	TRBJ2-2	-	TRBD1	CASSNRQGGELFF	TGTGCCAGTAGTAACCGACAGGGCGGGGAGCTGTTTTTT